The sequence of this T cell receptor beta chain was determined in a study of blood T cell repertoires in COVID-19. For the study at large: Acute and convalescent COVID-19 specimens originated in the United States, Italy and Spain.

This CDR3 spans 14 amino acids. Trimming at V came to 4 bases and at J to 6 bases, leaving 4 bases not matched to a gene. In germline, CDR1 is LGHDT, CDR2 YNNKEL (reference sequence). Seattle enrolled patients during active infection and tracked them longitudinally. Sequencing was performed with immunoSEQ multiplex PCR; in TCRdb, only in-frame clones are kept and a portion is missing. The sample includes just over 150,000 clones, approximately 92% of them seen just once. V gene TRBV3-1 (or the pseudogene TRBV3-2) combines with J gene TRBJ2-3; 10 bases line up with TRBD2. Sequenced material: peripheral blood. This receptor was identified in a young man with COVID-19, enrolled during active disease. In DNA form, the CDR3 reads TGTGCCAGCAGCCCAAGACTAGCGGGCGATACGCAGTATTTT. Protein: CASSPRLAGDTQYF.